Listed below are T cell receptor beta chains from one sample, sequenced in a study of T cell responses to AZD1222 COVID-19 vaccine. Produced via immunoSEQ multiplex PCR; TCRdb's table is partial and in-frame only. This repertoire shows some 150,000 clones, roughly 90% found once; its top ten account for 2.5% to 3.5%. This sample comprised peripheral blood, obtained 28 days after the second AZD1222 dose. These receptors came from an adult who received the AZD1222 COVID-19 vaccine. Both conserved end residues are part of each CDR3. D genes are given only for firm matches. Some rows have no size entry. The others give once, few or many, or a class for an expanded clone.

cdr3_aa,cdr3_nt,clone_size,j_call,d_call,v_call
CASSQVPTREPTYEQYF,TGCGCCAGCAGCCAAGTCCCTACACGGGAGCCAACCTACGAGCAGTACTTC,.,TRBJ2-7,.,TRBV4-1
CSVGQETQYF,TGCAGCGTTGGGCAAGAGACCCAGTACTTC,.,TRBJ2-5,.,TRBV29-1
CASSLVAGGSYEQYF,TGTGCCAGCAGCTTAGTGGCAGGGGGCTCCTACGAGCAGTACTTC,.,TRBJ2-7,TRBD1,TRBV11-2
CASSSQGATNEKLFF,TGCGCCAGCAGCTCACAGGGGGCTACTAATGAAAAACTGTTTTTT,.,TRBJ1-4,TRBD1,TRBV5-1
CASSQGQGAHDSPLHF,TGTGCCAGCTCACAAGGACAGGGGGCGCATGATTCACCCCTCCACTTT,once,TRBJ1-6,TRBD1,TRBV18
CAISPRDSTYEQYF,TGTGCCATCAGTCCCCGGGACTCTACCTACGAGCAGTACTTC,.,TRBJ2-7,.,TRBV10-3
CASSEGVAGGPKTDTQYF,TGTGCCAGCAGCGAAGGGGTAGCGGGAGGGCCCAAAACAGATACGCAGTATTTT,.,TRBJ2-3,TRBD2,TRBV3-1/TRBV3-2
CASSVGTFSLEQYF,TGTGCCAGCAGCGTAGGGACCTTTTCCCTCGAGCAGTACTTC,few,TRBJ2-7,.,TRBV9
CASSLDPGQYYEQYF,TGTGCCAGCAGTCTAGATCCGGGACAATACTACGAGCAGTACTTC,.,TRBJ2-7,.,TRBV28
CASSYRPSSYEQYF,TGTGCCAGCAGCTACCGACCAAGCTCCTACGAGCAGTACTTC,few,TRBJ2-7,.,TRBV5-6
CASIPAGNAYEQYF,TGTGCCAGCATCCCGGCAGGGAATGCCTACGAGCAGTACTTC,.,TRBJ2-7,.,TRBV28
CASSLALRDGTDTQYF,TGCGCCAGCAGCTTGGCGCTCCGGGACGGCACAGATACGCAGTATTTT,.,TRBJ2-3,.,TRBV5-1
CASSVPGLAGVNEQFF,TGTGCCAGCAGCGTGCCGGGACTAGCGGGAGTGAATGAGCAGTTCTTC,.,TRBJ2-1,TRBD2,TRBV9
CAWSPGTSGDNEQFF,TGTGCCTGGAGTCCCGGGACTAGCGGAGACAATGAGCAGTTCTTC,.,TRBJ2-1,TRBD2,TRBV30
CAWRLDVNTEAFF,TGTGCCTGGAGGTTGGATGTGAACACTGAAGCTTTCTTT,once,TRBJ1-1,.,TRBV30
CASSEALAGAYEQYF,TGTGCCAGCAGTGAAGCGCTAGCGGGAGCCTACGAGCAGTACTTC,.,TRBJ2-7,TRBD2,TRBV6-1
CASGLRQDNRPGELFF,TGTGCCAGCGGCTTAAGACAGGATAATCGCCCCGGGGAGCTGTTTTTT,.,TRBJ2-2,.,TRBV27
CASSLGTGSYEQYF,TGTGCCAGCAGCTTAGGGACAGGTTCCTACGAGCAGTACTTC,.,TRBJ2-7,TRBD1,TRBV11-2
CASSFRAGKLFF,TGTGCCAGCAGCTTCAGAGCGGGAAAACTGTTTTTT,once,TRBJ1-4,.,TRBV5-6
CASSPRANEQFF,TGTGCCAGCAGCCCCCGGGCCAATGAGCAGTTCTTC,.,TRBJ2-1,.,TRBV9
CASSPRTSGSSYNEQFF,TGTGCCAGCAGCCCTAGGACTAGCGGCAGCTCCTACAATGAGCAGTTCTTC,.,TRBJ2-1,TRBD2,TRBV7-9
CASSLGQGINGYTF,TGTGCCAGCAGTTTAGGGCAGGGGATTAATGGCTACACCTTC,.,TRBJ1-2,.,TRBV27
CASSLYWGEREGRYEQYF,TGTGCCAGCAGCTTATACTGGGGAGAGCGGGAGGGCCGTTACGAGCAGTACTTC,.,TRBJ2-7,TRBD2,TRBV7-2
CASSMSVGTRPFF,TGTGCCAGTAGTATGTCCGTGGGAACCAGACCGTTCTTT,few,TRBJ1-1,.,TRBV19
CASSLESVGQGGYTF,TGTGCCAGCAGCCTAGAGTCTGTGGGACAGGGTGGCTACACCTTC,.,TRBJ1-2,TRBD1,TRBV7-6
CASSFASGQGQYF,TGTGCCAGTAGTTTCGCCTCTGGACAGGGTCAGTACTTC,.,TRBJ2-7,TRBD1,TRBV19
CASILRDTPYNEQFF,TGTGCCAGCATCCTCCGGGACACCCCGTACAATGAGCAGTTCTTC,.,TRBJ2-1,.,TRBV7-8
CASSSRVSGANVLTF,TGTGCCAGCAGCTCAAGGGTATCTGGGGCCAACGTCCTGACTTTC,.,TRBJ2-6,.,TRBV7-2
CASSPRPGTSGALTDTQYF,TGTGCCAGCAGTCCCCGACCCGGGACTAGCGGGGCGCTCACAGATACGCAGTATTTT,once,TRBJ2-3,TRBD2,TRBV5-8
CASSLGGGYEQYF,TGTGCCAGCAGTCTCGGTGGGGGCTACGAGCAGTACTTC,.,TRBJ2-7,.,TRBV12-3/TRBV12-4
CASSQDPGRGYYEQYF,TGTGCCAGCAGCCAAGATCCCGGCCGGGGATACTACGAGCAGTACTTC,.,TRBJ2-7,.,TRBV3-1/TRBV3-2
CASSLGADTEAFF,TGTGCCAGCAGTTTAGGGGCGGACACTGAAGCTTTCTTT,.,TRBJ1-1,.,TRBV27
CASSPLGQPQETQYF,TGCGCCAGCAGCCCGCTGGGACAACCCCAAGAGACCCAGTACTTC,once,TRBJ2-5,.,TRBV5-1
CASSSIGTGSTDTQYF,TGTGCCAGCAGCTCCATCGGGACAGGGTCCACAGATACGCAGTATTTT,.,TRBJ2-3,TRBD1,TRBV7-3
CASSYVAFGRDYGYTF,TGTGCCAGCAGTTACGTAGCGTTTGGCAGGGACTATGGCTACACCTTC,.,TRBJ1-2,.,TRBV6-5
CASSQGQGSYEQYF,TGTGCCAGCAGCCAAGGACAGGGGTCCTACGAGCAGTACTTC,.,TRBJ2-7,TRBD1,TRBV3-1/TRBV3-2
CASSPGSGTEAFF,TGTGCCAGCTCTCCAGGGAGTGGCACTGAAGCTTTCTTT,.,TRBJ1-1,.,TRBV18
CASGRGINTEAFF,TGTGCCAGCGGGAGGGGAATCAACACTGAAGCTTTCTTT,.,TRBJ1-1,.,TRBV28
CASSQGAGGVYEQYF,TGTGCCAGCAGCCAGGGGGCAGGGGGAGTTTACGAGCAGTACTTC,.,TRBJ2-7,TRBD1,TRBV7-9
CASSGRQYDNEQFF,TGTGCCAGCAGTGGCAGGCAGTATGACAATGAGCAGTTCTTC,.,TRBJ2-1,.,TRBV2
CASSQGSGQGVEKLFF,TGCGCCAGCAGCCAAGGATCGGGACAGGGGGTTGAAAAACTGTTTTTT,once,TRBJ1-4,TRBD1,TRBV4-3
CASSPASGITGELFF,TGTGCCAGCAGCCCTGCTAGCGGTATCACCGGGGAGCTGTTTTTT,.,TRBJ2-2,TRBD2,TRBV9